The sequence of this TCR beta chain was determined in a study of vaccination and CD4 T cells after COVID-19. The CDR3 loop spans 17 amino acids. Per the germline V gene, CDR1 is SGHTA and CDR2 is FQGTGA. With 6 bases clipped from V and 2 bases from J, the junction kept 6 bases outside the gene matches. Treatment here: roughly nine-day PBMC culture with coronavirus spike peptide pools or control peptides (ViraFEST assay). IL-2 (about 10 IU/ml) and peptide pools (about 10 ug/ml) were added to cultures of under 2.5 million PBMCs per well. Worth noting for this clonotype: Its target is not known.

At the Johns Hopkins FTIC core, DNA taken from cultured CD4+ T cells was sequenced by way of the Oncomine TCR Beta short-read assay. TCRdb processed the PCR reads anew with MiXCR; each CDR3 protein has one entry. The sample shows fewer than 15,000 distinct CDR3 sequences, 45% of them seen only once. The sequenced sample was CD4+ T cells from blood, cultured in vitro, obtained after SARS-CoV-2 vaccination. The clonotype was recovered from a human donor who had recovered from COVID-19. This chain connects TRBV7-3 to TRBJ2-3; 15 nucleotides align to TRBD2. This CDR3 reads CASRLGLAGGTTDTQYF. The DNA for the CDR3 is TGTGCCAGCAGACTGGGACTAGCGGGAGGAACCACAGATACGCAGTATTTT.